This TCR beta chain was sequenced for a study of cytomegalovirus exposure and HLA in healthy donors. Regarding the study as a whole: In a later analysis, compared with equally common non-associated chains, HLA-associated beta chains were more expanded. In vitro assays verified that three CMV-associated chains recognized CMV antigens specifically.

V was cut by 5 bases and J by 1 base, with 12 bases left in between. The CDR3 sequence is 14 residues long. Germline loops: CDR1 SGHVS, CDR2 FQNEAQ. PCR used 60 Vbeta primers and 13 Jbeta primers. TCRdb keeps only in-frame clones here, not all; method: immunoSEQ multiplex PCR. The sample consists of approximately 150,000 clones, 80% of them appearing once. This clone has just one count. Its target is not known. The receptor was isolated from a human donor in good health. What was sequenced was PBMCs. The J gene is TRBJ2-7, the V gene TRBV7-8; D is possibly TRBD2 (6 bases). The CDR3 here is CASSPRDQSYEQYF. The CDR3 DNA follows: TGTGCCAGCAGCCCGCGGGACCAATCCTACGAGCAGTACTTC. Together with reference TRBV7-8 and TRBJ2-7, the CDR3 gives the full variable domain: GAGVSQSPRYKVAKRGQDVALRCDPISGHVSLFWYQQALGQGPEFLTYFQNEAQLDKSGLPSDRFFAERPEGSVSTLKIQRTQQEDSAVYLCASSPRDQSYEQYFGPGTRLTVT.